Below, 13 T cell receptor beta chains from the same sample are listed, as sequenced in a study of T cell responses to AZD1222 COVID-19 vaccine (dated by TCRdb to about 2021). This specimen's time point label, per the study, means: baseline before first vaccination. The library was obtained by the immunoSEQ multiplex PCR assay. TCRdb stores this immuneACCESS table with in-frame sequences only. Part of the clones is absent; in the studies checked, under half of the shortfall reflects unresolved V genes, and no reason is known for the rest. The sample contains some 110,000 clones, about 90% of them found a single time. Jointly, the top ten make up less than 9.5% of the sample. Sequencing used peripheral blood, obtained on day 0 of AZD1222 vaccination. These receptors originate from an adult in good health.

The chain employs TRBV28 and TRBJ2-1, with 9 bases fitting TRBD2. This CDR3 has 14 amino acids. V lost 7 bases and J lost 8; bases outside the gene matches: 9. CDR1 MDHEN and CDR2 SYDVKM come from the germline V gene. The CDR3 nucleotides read TGTGCCAGCAAGGCGGGAGGGCCTATCTATGAGCAGTTCTTC. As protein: CASKAGGPIYEQFF.

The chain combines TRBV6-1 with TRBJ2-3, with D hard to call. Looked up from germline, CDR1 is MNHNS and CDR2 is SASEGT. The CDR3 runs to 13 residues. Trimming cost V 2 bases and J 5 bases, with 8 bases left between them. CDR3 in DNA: TGTGCCAGCAGTGAATTAGGCGTAGATACGCAGTATTTT. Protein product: CASSELGVDTQYF.

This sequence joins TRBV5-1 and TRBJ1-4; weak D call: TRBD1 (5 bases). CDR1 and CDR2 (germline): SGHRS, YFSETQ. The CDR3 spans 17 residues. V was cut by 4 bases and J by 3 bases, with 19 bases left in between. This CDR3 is CASSPRGGTGANEKLFF. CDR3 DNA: TGCGCCAGCAGCCCTCGGGGGGGGACTGGAGCTAATGAAAAACTGTTTTTT.

The CDR3 is CATSRDQVGNSPLHF. CDR3 sequence (DNA): TGTGCCACCAGCAGAGATCAGGTTGGGAATTCACCCCTCCACTTT. The chain links TRBV15 to TRBJ1-6; D gene ambiguous. The V end lost 0 bases, the J end lost 7 bases, and 10 bases lay between the germline ends. The CDR3 length is 15 residues. CDR1 and CDR2 from the germline V gene are LNHNV and YYDKDF (reference sequence).

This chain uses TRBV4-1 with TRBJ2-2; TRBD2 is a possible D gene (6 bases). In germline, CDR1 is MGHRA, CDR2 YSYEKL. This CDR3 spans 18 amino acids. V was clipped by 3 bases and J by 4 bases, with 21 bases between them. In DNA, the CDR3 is TGCGCCAGCAGCCATCGTCTTCGCGGGGAGCCCGGCACCGGGGAGCTGTTTTTT. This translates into CASSHRLRGEPGTGELFF.

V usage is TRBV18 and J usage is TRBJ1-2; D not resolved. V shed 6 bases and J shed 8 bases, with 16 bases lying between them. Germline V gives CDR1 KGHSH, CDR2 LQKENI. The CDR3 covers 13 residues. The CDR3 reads CASSLGREEGYTF. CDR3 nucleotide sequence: TGTGCCAGCTCCCTAGGTCGGGAGGAAGGCTACACCTTC.

The chain's CDR3 is CASSVGLAGAETQYF. As DNA, the CDR3 is TGTGCCAGCAGCGTCGGACTAGCGGGAGCAGAGACCCAGTACTTC. V usage is TRBV9 and J usage is TRBJ2-5, with 13 bases that match TRBD2. With V trimmed by 2 bases and J by 4 bases, 2 bases remained unmatched. The CDR3 extends over 15 amino acids. CDR1 and CDR2 (germline): SGDLS, YYNGEE.

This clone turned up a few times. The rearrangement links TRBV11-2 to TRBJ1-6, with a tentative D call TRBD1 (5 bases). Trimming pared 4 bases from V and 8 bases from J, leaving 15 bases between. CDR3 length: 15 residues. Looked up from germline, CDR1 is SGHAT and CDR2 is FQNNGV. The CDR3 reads CASSSETEFYSPLHF. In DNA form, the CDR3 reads TGTGCCAGCAGCTCGGAGACAGAGTTTTATTCACCCCTCCACTTT.

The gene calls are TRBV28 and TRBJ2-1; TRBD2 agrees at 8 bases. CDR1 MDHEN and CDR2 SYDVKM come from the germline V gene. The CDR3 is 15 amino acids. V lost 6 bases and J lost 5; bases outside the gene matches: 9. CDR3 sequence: CASRRSGSWDNEQFF. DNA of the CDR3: TGTGCCAGCAGGCGAAGCGGGAGTTGGGACAATGAGCAGTTCTTC.

The CDR3 bases are TGCAGCGTTTCGAATAGCAATCAGCCCCAGCATTTT. Translation gives CSVSNSNQPQHF. This rearrangement joins TRBV29-1 to TRBJ1-5; no clear D. Trimming removed 5 bases from V and 0 bases from J, with 5 bases in between. There are 12 residues in the CDR3. Germline V gene lookup returns CDR1 SQVTM and CDR2 ANQGSEA. Full variable domain (remainder filled in from reference TRBV29-1 and TRBJ1-5): SAVISQKPSRDICQRGTSLTIQCQVDSQVTMMFWYRQQPGQSLTLIATANQGSEATYESGFVIDKFPISRPNLTFSTLTVSNMSPEDSSIYLCSVSNSNQPQHFGDGTRLSIL.

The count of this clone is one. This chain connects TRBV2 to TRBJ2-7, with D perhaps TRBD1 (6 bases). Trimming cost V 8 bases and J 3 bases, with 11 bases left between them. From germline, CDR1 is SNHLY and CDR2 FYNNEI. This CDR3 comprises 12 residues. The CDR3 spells CASRTELYEQYF. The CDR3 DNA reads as TGTGCCAGCCGGACAGAGCTCTACGAGCAGTACTTC.

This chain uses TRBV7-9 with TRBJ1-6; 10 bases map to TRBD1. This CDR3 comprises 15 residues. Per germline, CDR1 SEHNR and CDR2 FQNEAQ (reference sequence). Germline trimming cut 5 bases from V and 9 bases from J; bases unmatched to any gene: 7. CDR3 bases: TGTGCCAGCAGCCGCGCGACAGGGGGCTCTTCACCCCTCCACTTT. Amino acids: CASSRATGGSSPLHF. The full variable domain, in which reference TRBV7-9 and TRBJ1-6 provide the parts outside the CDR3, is DTGVSQNPRHKITKRGQNVTFRCDPISEHNRLYWYRQTLGQGPEFLTYFQNEAQLEKSRLLSDRFSAERPKGSFSTLEIQRTEQGDSAMYLCASSRATGGSSPLHFGNGTRLTVT.

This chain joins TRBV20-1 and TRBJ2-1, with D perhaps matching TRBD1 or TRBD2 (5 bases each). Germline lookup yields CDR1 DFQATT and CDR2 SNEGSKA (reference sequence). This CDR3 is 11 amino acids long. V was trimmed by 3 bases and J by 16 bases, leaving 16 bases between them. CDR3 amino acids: CSARGDRDVFF. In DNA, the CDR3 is TGCAGTGCTAGGGGCGACCGGGACGTTTTCTTC.